Below, 23 T cell receptor beta chains from the same sample are listed, as sequenced in a study of blood T cell repertoires in COVID-19 (TCRdb year 2020). Library preparation was by the immunoSEQ multiplex PCR assay. Held by TCRdb, this immuneACCESS table contains in-frame sequences only and omits some clones. Under half of the omission traces to an unresolved V gene where checked; the cause of the rest is unknown. Counted in this sample were more than 85,000 clones; 82% of them appeared once. The ten largest clones represent about 17% of the sample. The specimen sequenced was peripheral blood. These receptors were obtained from a man of 80 years or more with acute or convalescent COVID-19.

J is TRBJ1-2 and V is TRBV7-2, with D unclear. The germline gives CDR1 SGHTA, CDR2 FQGNSA. The CDR3 is 14 amino acids. Between the trimmed V and J ends, which lost 5 bases and 6 bases, there was a span of 16 bases. The CDR3 protein is CASSRKSGQNGYTF. Here the CDR3 DNA reads TGTGCCAGCAGCCGGAAATCTGGGCAGAATGGCTACACCTTC.

V gene TRBV14 combines with J gene TRBJ1-1; tentative D call: TRBD1 (6 bases). The germline V and J ends were trimmed by 6 bases and 11 bases, with 13 bases remaining between them. This CDR3 is built from 11 residues. Germline V CDR1 and CDR2: SGHDN, FVKESK. CDR3 in amino acids: CASSQGSVAFF. In DNA form, the CDR3 reads TGTGCCAGCAGTCAGGGGAGTGTGGCTTTCTTT.

The genes are TRBV5-8 and TRBJ1-1; no definite D call. V was trimmed by 1 base and J by 5 bases, leaving 6 bases between them. The germline CDR1 and CDR2 sequences are SGHTS and YDEGEE. The CDR3 has 12 residues. Here the CDR3 reads CASSLRFTEAFF. Written as DNA, the CDR3 is TGTGCCAGCAGCTTGCGGTTTACTGAAGCTTTCTTT.

The chain uses TRBV6-5 and TRBJ1-5; D ambiguous. The CDR3 sequence is 15 residues long. Trimming stripped 0 bases from V and 6 bases from J, with 12 bases between. The germline V gene has CDR1 MNHEY and CDR2 SVGAGI. CDR3 sequence (DNA): TGTGCCAGCAGTTACTCCCCCTCACCGGGTCAGCCCCAGCATTTT. Translation: CASSYSPSPGQPQHF.

The chain couples TRBV19 to TRBJ2-7; tentative D call: TRBD2 (7 bases). The CDR3 length is 17 residues. The germline gives CDR1 LNHDA, CDR2 SQIVND (reference sequence). The ends were cut back, 9 bases at V and 0 bases at J, with 24 bases in the middle. Here the CDR3 reads CASRRGGSSGDSYEQYF. CDR3 nucleotides: TGTGCCAGCCGAAGGGGGGGTAGTAGCGGTGACTCCTACGAGCAGTACTTC.

This chain joins TRBV3-1 (or the pseudogene TRBV3-2) and TRBJ2-5, with D possibly TRBD2 on 6 matching bases. Germline CDR1 reads LGHDT; CDR2 reads YNNKEL (reference sequence). This CDR3 spans 15 amino acids. V was pared by 4 bases and J by 5 bases, with 17 bases between. This chain's CDR3 is CASSRTSRGRETQYF. The CDR3 nucleotides are TGTGCCAGCAGCCGTACCTCGCGGGGTCGGGAGACCCAGTACTTC.

The chain couples TRBV6-4 to TRBJ2-6; D is perhaps TRBD2 (6 bases). Per the germline V gene, CDR1 is MRHNA and CDR2 is SNTAGT. With 7 bases removed from V and 4 bases from J, the gap between germline ends came to 14 bases. This CDR3 has 15 residues. The CDR3 loop is CASTPGGAGANVLTF. CDR3 bases: TGTGCCAGCACCCCAGGCGGGGCCGGGGCCAACGTCCTGACTTTC.

The rearrangement uses TRBV5-4 and TRBJ2-2; D unclear. The CDR3 spans 16 residues. Germline loops: CDR1 SGHNT, CDR2 YYREEE (reference sequence). The ends were cut back, 3 bases at V and 9 bases at J, with 21 bases in the middle. The CDR3 DNA sequence: TGTGCCAGCAGCTCTGGAGTGGAGATTCGAGGCAGGGAGCTGTTTTTT. Translating it yields CASSSGVEIRGRELFF.

The J gene is TRBJ2-3, the V gene TRBV10-3; tentatively, D is TRBD2 (6 bases). The CDR3 spans 15 residues. Germline lookup yields CDR1 ENHRY and CDR2 SYGVKD. V shed 3 bases and J shed 3 bases, with 13 bases lying between them. The CDR3 loop is CAISDLGSGTDTQYF. CDR3 nucleotides: TGTGCCATCAGTGACCTGGGGAGCGGGACAGATACGCAGTATTTT.

V is TRBV3-1 (or the pseudogene TRBV3-2) and J is TRBJ1-1, with 7 bases identical to TRBD1. V shed 5 bases, J shed 9 bases, and the junction held 21 bases outside the gene matches. From germline, CDR1 is LGHDT and CDR2 YNNKEL (reference sequence). The length of the CDR3 is 17 residues. The CDR3, as DNA: TGTGCCAGCAGCGCCACAGGGGAACCCGTAACCCACTTGAAAGCTTTCTTT. Residues: CASSATGEPVTHLKAFF.

This chain joins TRBV14 and TRBJ2-1; D is unresolved. CDR3 size: 15 residues. Deletions cut 2 bases from V and 0 bases from J, with 8 bases between. Germline V gene sequence: CDR1 SGHDN, CDR2 FVKESK. The CDR3 nucleotides read TGTGCCAGCAGCCAACTGTGGGCCTCCTACAATGAGCAGTTCTTC. Translating it yields CASSQLWASYNEQFF.

The chain couples TRBV18 to TRBJ2-7; TRBD1 aligns across 11 bases. The CDR3 has 15 amino acids. The V segment lost 3 bases and the J segment 2 bases; nucleotides outside the gene matches: 3. Germline CDR1 is KGHSH and CDR2 is LQKENI. The CDR3 DNA sequence: TGTGCCAGCTCACCGGGGACAGGGGGGGCCTACGAGCAGTACTTC. It is translated as CASSPGTGGAYEQYF.

The chain joins TRBV29-1 to TRBJ2-7; D is possibly TRBD1 (6 bases). V was cut by 0 bases and J by 3 bases, with 15 bases left in between. The CDR3 has 15 amino acids. Looked up from germline, CDR1 is SQVTM and CDR2 is ANQGSEA. The CDR3 DNA is TGCAGCGTTGAAGACACAGGGACGGGGTTCTACGAGCAGTACTTC. This sequence encodes CSVEDTGTGFYEQYF.

The chain carries TRBV18 and TRBJ1-1; no clear D. This CDR3 contains 13 residues. The germline V gene has CDR1 KGHSH and CDR2 LQKENI. V shed 6 bases and J shed 1 base, with 9 bases lying between them. CDR3 sequence (DNA): TGTGCCAGCTCCCCGACTCAGAACACTGAAGCTTTCTTT. It codes for CASSPTQNTEAFF.

V is TRBV19 and J is TRBJ1-1; 8 bases are a match to TRBD1. The V and J ends lost 5 bases and 6 bases, in that order; junction bases with no gene match: 14. The CDR3 extends over 16 amino acids. Germline CDR1 is LNHDA and CDR2 is SQIVND (reference sequence). CDR3 nucleotide sequence: TGTGCCAGTAGTTCCGGGACAGGAGGCTCCATTGCTGAAGCTTTCTTT. This codes for CASSSGTGGSIAEAFF.

J is TRBJ2-6 and V is TRBV7-9, with D tentatively TRBD1 (5 bases). Deletions cut 2 bases from V and 4 bases from J, with 15 bases between. The germline V gene encodes CDR1 SEHNR and CDR2 FQNEAQ (reference sequence). This CDR3 contains 17 residues. The CDR3 protein is CASSLYTGRLGANVLTF. As DNA, the CDR3 is TGTGCCAGCAGCTTATATACAGGCCGATTAGGGGCCAACGTCCTGACTTTC.

The genes are TRBV19 and TRBJ1-5, with TRBD1 matching 8 bases. In germline, CDR1 is LNHDA, CDR2 SQIVND (reference sequence). The CDR3 has 16 amino acids. The ends lost 6 bases at V and 1 base at J; junction bases unmatched: 8. Written as DNA, the CDR3 is TGTGCCAGTAGCCGCGTCGACAGGGGAAGCAATCAGCCCCAGCATTTT. Its translation: CASSRVDRGSNQPQHF.

The V and J genes are TRBV3-1 (or the pseudogene TRBV3-2) and TRBJ1-6; no clear D gene. Looked up from germline, CDR1 is LGHDT and CDR2 is YNNKEL (reference sequence). CDR3 size: 15 residues. V gave up 0 bases and J gave up 7 bases, with 10 bases separating them. In DNA form, the CDR3 reads TGTGCCAGCAGCCAAGATCTGACACGGAATTCACCCCTCCACTTT. It codes for CASSQDLTRNSPLHF.

With regard to this clone: The sample contains more than one DNA sequence encoding this CDR3. The J gene is TRBJ2-7, the V gene TRBV7-2; 10 nucleotides match TRBD1. The CDR3 is made up of 15 amino acids. The junction had 3 bases not matched to a gene; V was cut back by 1 base and J by 3 bases. CDR1 SGHTA and CDR2 FQGNSA come from the germline V gene. CDR3 nucleotides: TGTGCCAGCAGCTTAGTAGGGACAGGGGTCTACGAGCAGTACTTC. Translating it yields CASSLVGTGVYEQYF.

V usage is TRBV15 and J usage is TRBJ2-7; a possible D gene is TRBD1 (6 bases). The CDR3 consists of 15 residues. V shed 8 bases and J shed 0 bases, with 17 bases lying between them. Germline loops: CDR1 LNHNV, CDR2 YYDKDF (reference sequence). The CDR3, as DNA: TGTGCCACCCGCGGCCGGGACAAGAGCTCCTACGAGCAGTACTTC. It specifies CATRGRDKSSYEQYF. Complete variable domain (other parts from reference TRBV15 and TRBJ2-7): DAMVIQNPRYQVTQFGKPVTLSCSQTLNHNVMYWYQQKSSQAPKLLFHYYDKDFNNEADTPDNFQSRRPNTSFCFLDIRSPGLGDTAMYLCATRGRDKSSYEQYFGPGTRLTVT.

V and J are TRBV30 and TRBJ1-6; perhaps TRBD1 as D (6 bases). Trimming pared 0 bases from V and 7 bases from J, leaving 13 bases between. Germline V gives CDR1 GTSNPN, CDR2 SVGIG (reference sequence). This CDR3 has 15 residues. CDR3 sequence: CAWSVGGGRNSPLHF. CDR3 coding DNA: TGTGCCTGGAGTGTGGGAGGGGGACGGAATTCACCCCTCCACTTT.

The chain uses TRBV12-3 or TRBV12-4 and TRBJ2-7, with D possibly being TRBD2 (6 bases). Trimming pared 3 bases from V and 0 bases from J, leaving 6 bases between. This CDR3 spans 13 amino acids. The CDR3 protein is CASSFGGSYEQYF. The CDR3, as DNA: TGTGCCAGCAGTTTCGGGGGCTCCTACGAGCAGTACTTC.

This chain connects TRBV5-4 to TRBJ1-2; D gene unclear. The length of the CDR3 is 12 residues. CDR1 is SGHNT, CDR2 YYREEE, per germline (reference sequence). V was trimmed by 3 bases and J by 5 bases, leaving 8 bases between them. The CDR3 sequence is CASSSEQYGYTF. DNA of the CDR3: TGTGCCAGCAGCTCGGAACAGTATGGCTACACCTTC.